This T cell receptor (beta chain) is drawn from a study of beta chain features in type 1 diabetes. Study conclusions and caveats: Significant though moderate, a shortening of TCRB CDR3s appeared in all four CD4+ subsets of Type 1 diabetes patients.

Germline loops: CDR1 SGHNT, CDR2 YYREEE (reference sequence). The CDR3 is made up of 13 amino acids. V lost 2 bases and J 2 bases, leaving 7 bases between the germline ends. About this clone: Antigen specificity is unknown.

Every bit of the isolated RNA underwent reverse transcription, so sequencing read expressed TCRB transcripts. Assay: immunoSEQ multiplex PCR; the TCRdb copy retains only in-frame clones and omits some. The sample contains roughly 300,000 clones, around an eighth of which appear only once. The chain recombines TRBV5-4 with TRBJ1-1; no clear D. The TCR sequence derives from a man aged 25 to 40 with type 1 diabetes. The sample was naive CD4+ T cells from blood. The CDR3 protein is CASSLPINTEAFF. The CDR3, as DNA: TGTGCCAGCAGCTTACCTATAAACACTGAAGCTTTCTTT.